The clone carrying this T cell receptor beta chain was counted between two and nine times. These data are taken from a study of blood T cell repertoires in COVID-19. Study context: Acute-phase and convalescent COVID-19 samples originated in the United States, Italy and Spain. The analysed material was cDNA or gDNA that came from T cells, B-cell-depleted T cells, or PBMCs.

In the authors' methods: Scientists estimated how many nucleated cells there were by amplifying reference gene primers. Data came from immunoSEQ multiplex PCR; TCRdb stores just in-frame clones and leaves some out. That table supplies the V and J calls and clone size; D and trimming were determined from the DNA. The sample carries approximately 240,000 clones, 70% to 90% recorded once. There are 16 residues in the CDR3. CDR1 and CDR2 (germline): SGHVS, FQNEAQ. Losses at the gene ends were 5 bases for V and 3 bases for J; bases not matched to a gene: 6. The rearrangement links TRBV7-8 to TRBJ1-5; 11 nucleotides agree with TRBD1. The receptor comes from a woman in her forties who had recovered from COVID-19. Sequencing used peripheral blood. Here the CDR3 DNA reads TGTGCCAGCAGCCCGGGACAGGGGGGCCTCAATCAGCCCCAGCATTTT. Translation gives CASSPGQGGLNQPQHF.